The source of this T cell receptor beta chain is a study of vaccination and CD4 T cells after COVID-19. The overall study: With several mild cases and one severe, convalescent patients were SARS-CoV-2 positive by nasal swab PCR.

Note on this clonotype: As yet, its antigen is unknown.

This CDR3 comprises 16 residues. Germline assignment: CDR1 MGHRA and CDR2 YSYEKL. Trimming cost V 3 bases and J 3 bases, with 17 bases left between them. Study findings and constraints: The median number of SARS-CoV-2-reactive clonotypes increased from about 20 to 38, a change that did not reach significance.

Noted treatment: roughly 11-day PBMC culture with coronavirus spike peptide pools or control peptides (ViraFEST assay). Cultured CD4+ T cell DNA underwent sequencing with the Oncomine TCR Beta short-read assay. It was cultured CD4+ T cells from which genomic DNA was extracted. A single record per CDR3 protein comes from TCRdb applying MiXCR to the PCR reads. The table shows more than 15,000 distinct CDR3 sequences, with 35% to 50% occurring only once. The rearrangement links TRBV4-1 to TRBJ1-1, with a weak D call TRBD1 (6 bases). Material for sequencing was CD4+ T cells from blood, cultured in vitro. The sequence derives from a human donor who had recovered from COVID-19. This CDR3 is CASSQELQGGYTEAFF. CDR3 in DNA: TGCGCCAGCAGCCAGGAGCTACAGGGAGGTTACACTGAAGCTTTCTTT.